The 5 T cell receptor beta chains below all came from one sample that was sequenced in a study of cytomegalovirus exposure and HLA in healthy donors. PCR amplification relied on 60 Vbeta primers (plus 13 Jbeta primers). The table came from immunoSEQ multiplex PCR; TCRdb's copy has only in-frame clones and leaves some out. There are some 100,000 clones in the sample; 73% occur only once, and approximately 8.4% lies in the top ten. Material: PBMCs. These receptors came from a man aged 40-55 years in good health and CMV-seronegative.

This rearrangement joins TRBV5-1 to TRBJ1-1; weak D call: TRBD1 (6 bases). Trimming took off 4 bases at V and 5 bases at J, with 12 bases between the two ends. The CDR3 runs to 13 residues. Looked up from germline, CDR1 is SGHRS and CDR2 is YFSETQ. The chain's CDR3 is CASSHNRETEAFF. The DNA of the CDR3 is TGCGCCAGCAGCCATAACAGGGAAACTGAAGCTTTCTTT. Based on the CDR3 plus reference TRBV5-1 and TRBJ1-1, the full variable domain is KAGVTQTPRYLIKTRGQQVTLSCSPISGHRSVSWYQQTPGQGLQFLFEYFSETQRNKGNFPGRFSGRQFSNSRSEMNVSTLELGDSALYLCASSHNRETEAFFGQGTRLTVV.

The genes are TRBV6-1 and TRBJ1-2; the D gene is possibly TRBD1 (6 bases). CDR3 length: 12 amino acids. V lost 4 bases and J 4 bases, leaving 7 bases between the germline ends. From germline, CDR1 is MNHNS and CDR2 SASEGT. The CDR3 region is CASSADSYGYTF. CDR3 nucleotides: TGTGCCAGCAGTGCGGACAGCTATGGCTACACCTTC.

The CDR3 protein is CASGGLPEAFF. The CDR3 DNA sequence: TGTGCCAGCGGAGGGTTACCTGAAGCTTTCTTT. This chain links TRBV25-1 with TRBJ1-1; no clear D. This CDR3 region has 11 residues. Trimming took 8 bases from V and 6 from J, leaving 10 bases between them. CDR1 and CDR2 (germline): MGHDK, SYGVNS.

This sequence joins TRBV7-2 and TRBJ2-3; TRBD2 aligns across 10 bases. This CDR3 spans 16 amino acids. J lost 1 base, V lost 5 bases, and 6 bases had no gene match. Germline loops: CDR1 SGHTA, CDR2 FQGNSA. The CDR3 protein is CASSRPSGGGTDTQYF. The CDR3 DNA is TGTGCCAGCAGCCGGCCTAGCGGGGGAGGCACAGATACGCAGTATTTT.

This clone was detected only once. The V gene is TRBV7-9, the J gene TRBJ1-1; TRBD1 is a possible D gene (5 bases). There are 13 residues in the CDR3. The germline V gene encodes CDR1 SEHNR and CDR2 FQNEAQ (reference sequence). V lost 3 bases and J 5 bases, leaving 10 bases between the germline ends. The CDR3 DNA reads TGTGCCAGCAGCTTCCCAGGGCCTACTGAAGCTTTCTTT. It is translated as CASSFPGPTEAFF.